A single T cell receptor (beta chain) is shown here with its context. Its antigen is undetermined. The time point: patch test 1, 2 weeks after DPC sensitization. Treatment in this sample: therapeutic diphenylcyclopropenone sensitization with weekly scalp DPC. Each CDR3 protein is one row after TCRdb ran MiXCR on the RACE reads. The sample shows about 360,000 distinct CDR3 sequences, roughly 6.9% of them seen only once. The source of the sample is a study of human T cells and chemical hapten exposure. General study results and limits: High-frequency TCRs, those above 1 in 1000, stayed the same after DPC sensitization.

CDR1 MNHEY and CDR2 SVGAGI come from the germline V gene. The CDR3 has 12 residues. The V end lost 5 bases, the J end lost 5 bases, and 9 bases lay between the germline ends. The sequences come from whole blood, collected in connection with sensitization to the hapten diphenylcyclopropenone (DPC). The chain employs TRBV6-5 and TRBJ1-2; D not resolved. This receptor was identified in a woman under 30 with alopecia areata. Some clones in this sample may be carry-over from other donors' samples. The CDR3 sequence: CASSEQDYGYTF. The CDR3 DNA sequence: TGTGCCAGCAGTGAGCAGGATTATGGCTACACCTTC.